This T cell receptor (beta chain) came from a study of blood T cells in healthy people across ages (dated by TCRdb to between 2015 and 2016). Describing the broader study: In model experiments, roughly one uniquely barcoded TCR beta cDNA molecule per two T cells was captured by template switching. Age-related changes in TCR beta repertoire diversity were measured in the study by deep sequencing normalized with unique cDNA molecular identifiers. The donors were split into four age groups: young (average 16 years), middle-aged (about 40), aged (more than 55) and long-lived (approximately 89). Donors of different ages were randomly distributed across sequencing lanes to avoid experimental bias. The study analyzed two additional independent replicas of 1 million unique cDNA reads from the same blood draw for two donors, one aged 18 to 30 and one aged 80 or older. The investigation overall reported the following: The percentage of naive T cells measured by flow cytometry correlated strongly with observed TCR beta diversity. Donor CMV infection status was unknown, potentially confounding age-related changes in expanded clonotypes. Estimates of total diversity from one million sequenced T cells were regarded as lower bounds and underestimates. The long-lived group showed more naive CD4+ T cells, fewer expanded clones and increased TCR diversity than the aged group, suggesting age selection. As age increased, observed TCR beta diversity per million T cells dropped in a roughly linear way, and a significant reduction was already evident by age 40. Bulk unsorted PBMC profiling prevented conclusive comparison of naive and antigen-experienced compartments.

On this clonotype: Its antigen is still unknown. Qualities for individual bases were not recorded, and no much larger clone is one base off.

The donors were 40 or so Caucasian individuals from Russia, aged roughly 6 to 90 years, who were systemically healthy. Around 10 milliliters of peripheral blood were drawn from each donor into EDTA-treated Vacutainer tubes. Ficoll-Paque density-gradient centrifugation was used to isolate PBMCs, with at least 7 million per sample. Trizol reagent was used to extract total RNA from the PBMCs, yielding at least 5 micrograms per sample. Naive CD45RAhigh/CD27high T cell percentages were measured by flow cytometry on a PBMC aliquot from every donor. The library was made by 5' RACE. The sequencer listed for this sample is Illumina HiSeq 2500. A second PCR of about 6 to 11 cycles was performed with a sample-barcoded 5' primer and a J-beta primer mix. A unique molecular identifier was introduced onto each TCR beta cDNA molecule by a template-switch 5' adaptor carrying 12 random nucleotides. At least 3 million CDR3-containing paired-end reads were obtained from each sample. First-strand cDNA synthesis was performed from all RNA using the Mint cDNA synthesis kit, with priming by a TRBC-specific oligonucleotide. After uracil-DNA glycosylase treatment, a first 18-cycle PCR used universal primers M1SS and BC2_uni_R on all cDNA. The original methods were these. For normalization, 1 million high-quality reads, each with a distinct molecular identifier, were randomly selected from each sample. Reads sharing molecular identifiers were discarded rather than binned into consensus sequences. CDR3 identification, clonotype clustering and error correction used MiTCR with a Q25 quality threshold and the strictest error-elimination algorithm. A nonparametric unseen species model with Euler transformation was used to estimate a lower bound on total TCR beta diversity. Using fastp at Q25 and MiXCR, TCRdb reprocessed the public reads and kept productive beta chains. Each entry is one CDR3 protein sequence, shown with its most common DNA and genes. Here the V and J calls rest on TCRdb's processing, not on the authors' analysis. This sample lists approximately 1.5 million distinct CDR3 sequences; almost 35% were detected once. About 11% of the sample is in the top ten clones.

V and J are trimmed by 5 bases and 7 bases, and the gene matches miss 9 bases of the junction. The germline V gene (reference sequence) supplies CDR1 GTSNPN and CDR2 SVGIG. Spanning cysteine to phenylalanine, the CDR3 consists of 14 amino acids. Just CDR3 DNA is preserved here, 42 bases in frame from base 1. This receptor chain uses TRBV30 and TRBJ2-1, and 9 junction bases match TRBD1. The receptor's source is a woman younger than 45 in good health. The sequenced sample was blood. The CDR3 reads as follows: CAWERGTGLNEQFF. The DNA sequence is TGTGCCTGGGAACGAGGGACAGGGTTGAATGAGCAGTTCTTC.